The 8 T cell receptor beta chains below all came from one sample that was sequenced in a study of OX40 agonist ivuxolimab in advanced cancers. Repertoires were generated with immunoSEQ multiplex PCR, while TCRdb's copy carries only in-frame clones and drops some. The table has tens of thousands of clones, about 87% seen once. The specimen comprised CD4+ or CD8+ T cells sorted from blood, sampled in a trial of the OX40 agonist ivuxolimab. The receptors were gathered from an adult with an advanced solid tumor such as melanoma, head and neck, liver or kidney cancer.

This clone has just one count. V gene TRBV27 combines with J gene TRBJ2-5; D remains unclear. The CDR3 is 15 amino acids. Per the germline V gene, CDR1 is MNHEY and CDR2 is SMNVEV (reference sequence). The ends were cut back, 5 bases at V and 1 base at J, with 14 bases in the middle. This CDR3 is CASSVRSMGQETQYF. For the CDR3, the DNA is TGTGCCAGCAGTGTTCGGTCCATGGGCCAAGAGACCCAGTACTTC.

This clone appeared a single time. The chain is built from TRBV27 and TRBJ2-2; D might be TRBD1 (8 bases). Between the trimmed V and J ends, which lost 6 bases and 7 bases, there was a span of 15 bases. The CDR3 consists of 14 residues. Per the germline V gene, CDR1 is MNHEY and CDR2 is SMNVEV (reference sequence). CDR3 loop: CASRRTGRGGELFF. The CDR3 region has the DNA TGTGCCAGCAGGCGGACAGGGAGGGGCGGGGAGCTGTTTTTT.

The chain is built from TRBV5-1 and TRBJ2-7; the match to TRBD2 covers 7 bases. The ends lost 3 bases at V and 3 bases at J; junction bases unmatched: 9. CDR1 SGHRS and CDR2 YFSETQ come from the germline V gene. The CDR3 totals 15 residues. This CDR3 reads CASSWEGGPLYEQYF. The CDR3 DNA is TGCGCCAGCAGCTGGGAGGGAGGGCCTCTCTACGAGCAGTACTTC. Using reference TRBV5-1 and TRBJ2-7 for the parts outside the CDR3, the full variable domain is KAGVTQTPRYLIKTRGQQVTLSCSPISGHRSVSWYQQTPGQGLQFLFEYFSETQRNKGNFPGRFSGRQFSNSRSEMNVSTLELGDSALYLCASSWEGGPLYEQYFGPGTRLTVT.

This chain links TRBV7-3 with TRBJ2-1; TRBD2 is a possible D gene (5 bases). Trimming left V 3 bases short and J 0 bases short, with 12 bases between. This CDR3 spans 16 amino acids. Germline CDR1 and CDR2: SGHTA and FQGTGA. CDR3 DNA: TGTGCCAGCAGCTTCCGGTATGGGAGCTCCTACAATGAGCAGTTCTTC. This sequence encodes CASSFRYGSSYNEQFF. The full variable domain, completed using reference TRBV7-3 and TRBJ2-1, is GAGVSQTPSNKVTEKGKYVELRCDPISGHTALYWYRQSLGQGPEFLIYFQGTGAADDSGLPNDRFFAVRPEGSVSTLKIQRTERGDSAVYLCASSFRYGSSYNEQFFGPGTRLTVL.

The chain is built from TRBV9 and TRBJ1-1, with D possibly being TRBD1 (6 bases). The ends were cut back, 3 bases at V and 11 bases at J, with 14 bases in the middle. The CDR3 length is 12 residues. CDR1 is SGDLS, CDR2 YYNGEE, per germline. CDR3: CASSGEGGSAFF. In DNA form, the CDR3 reads TGTGCCAGCAGCGGCGAGGGGGGGTCCGCTTTCTTT.

The chain uses TRBV5-4 and TRBJ2-1, with TRBD2 identical over 7 bases. Germline CDR1 SGHNT, CDR2 YYREEE (reference sequence). With 3 bases clipped from V and 7 bases from J, the junction kept 13 bases outside the gene matches. The length of the CDR3 is 16 residues. The CDR3 sequence is CASSSGREKVHNEQFF. The CDR3 DNA is TGTGCCAGCAGCTCGGGGCGGGAGAAGGTGCATAATGAGCAGTTCTTC.

This clone was detected only a few times. This chain links TRBV10-3 with TRBJ1-3; 7 bases line up with TRBD1. Germline loops: CDR1 ENHRY, CDR2 SYGVKD. Germline trimming cut 3 bases from V and 4 bases from J; bases unmatched to any gene: 6. The CDR3 covers 15 residues. CDR3 sequence: CAISEQGNIGNTIYF. As DNA, the CDR3 is TGTGCCATCAGTGAACAGGGGAATATAGGAAACACCATATATTTT.

For the CDR3, the DNA is TGCGCCAGCAGCCAAGCGTTACTATCCGGGGACCTACGGGACTACGAGCAGTACTTC. Translated: CASSQALLSGDLRDYEQYF. The chain recombines TRBV4-1 with TRBJ2-7; D possibly matches TRBD1 or TRBD2 (5 bases each). The CDR3 extends over 19 amino acids. Germline assignment: CDR1 MGHRA and CDR2 YSYEKL. V gave up 1 base and J gave up 3 bases, with 25 bases separating them.